What follows are 9 T cell receptor beta chains derived from one specimen sequenced in a study of blood T cell repertoires in COVID-19. This table comes from immunoSEQ multiplex PCR, and its TCRdb copy is limited to in-frame clones, with some not included. The table has approximately 260,000 clones, 86% seen once; the top ten hold approximately 4%. The specimen was peripheral blood. The source of these receptors is a man aged 18 to 35 with active or convalescent COVID-19.

The rearrangement joins TRBV15 to TRBJ1-5; D not resolved. From germline, CDR1 is LNHNV and CDR2 YYDKDF (reference sequence). The CDR3 is 16 residues long. The germline V and J ends were trimmed by 5 bases and 7 bases, with 21 bases remaining between them. CDR3 DNA sequence: TGTGCCACCAGCGTAGGTCGTCGGGAGGTAGGGCAGCCCCAGCATTTT. Translated: CATSVGRREVGQPQHF.

The chain has TRBV6-2 or TRBV6-3 and TRBJ1-1; TRBD1 might be the D (6 bases). V lost 3 bases and J 3 bases, leaving 14 bases between the germline ends. This CDR3 spans 15 amino acids. In germline, CDR1 is MNHEY, CDR2 SVGEGT. DNA for the CDR3: TGTGCCAGCAGTTATCAACAGGGCAGGTACACTGAAGCTTTCTTT. Its translation: CASSYQQGRYTEAFF.

This sequence joins TRBV27 and TRBJ1-5, with 7 bases fitting TRBD1. The CDR3 has 15 residues. Germline lookup yields CDR1 MNHEY and CDR2 SMNVEV (reference sequence). After removal of 5 bases from V and 4 bases from J, the junction contained 8 bases not matched to a gene. CDR3 residues: CASSRLGTENQPQHF. CDR3 nucleotide sequence: TGTGCCAGCAGTAGACTCGGGACAGAAAATCAGCCCCAGCATTTT.

In nucleotides, the CDR3 is TGTGCCAGCAGTGTGGGACAGATTAACTACGAGCAGTACTTC. Encoded protein: CASSVGQINYEQYF. The V call is TRBV28, the J call TRBJ2-7, with TRBD1 identical over 7 bases. The CDR3 spans 14 residues. Losses at the gene ends were 5 bases for V and 3 bases for J; bases not matched to a gene: 7. The germline gives CDR1 MDHEN, CDR2 SYDVKM.

The V and J genes are TRBV11-2 and TRBJ1-4, with 11 bases identical to TRBD1. J gave up 6 bases and V 4 bases, and 7 bases lay outside the gene matches. The CDR3 is 16 residues long. The germline V gene has CDR1 SGHAT and CDR2 FQNNGV. CDR3 protein: CASSSDRGRDYEKLFF. CDR3 DNA sequence: TGTGCCAGCAGCTCGGACAGGGGGCGCGATTATGAAAAACTGTTTTTT.

In this sample, this clone turned up a few times. The rearrangement links TRBV7-9 to TRBJ2-3; 10 bases are shared with TRBD1. The junction had 7 bases not matched to a gene; V was cut back by 4 bases and J by 6 bases. This CDR3 has 15 residues. Germline assignment: CDR1 SEHNR and CDR2 FQNEAQ (reference sequence). The CDR3 loop reads CASSWGQGTEDTQYF. DNA of the CDR3: TGTGCCAGCAGCTGGGGACAGGGGACTGAGGATACGCAGTATTTT.

The chain is built from TRBV9 and TRBJ2-2; a weak D match, TRBD1 (6 bases). CDR3 length: 12 amino acids. Per germline, CDR1 SGDLS and CDR2 YYNGEE. The V end lost 4 bases, the J end lost 7 bases, and 8 bases lay between the germline ends. In DNA, the CDR3 is TGTGCCAGCAGCCCAGGGGTCGGGGAGCTGTTTTTT. Translated, it gives CASSPGVGELFF.

V and J are TRBV15 and TRBJ2-5; D gene unclear. This CDR3 is 14 amino acids long. Germline assignment: CDR1 LNHNV and CDR2 YYDKDF (reference sequence). V lost 0 bases and J 4 bases, leaving 9 bases between the germline ends. The CDR3 loop reads CATSRELLAETQYF. DNA of the CDR3: TGTGCCACCAGCAGAGAACTGCTCGCAGAGACCCAGTACTTC.

The rearrangement joins TRBV6-5 to TRBJ2-1; TRBD1 matches 8 bases. CDR1 and CDR2 from the germline V gene are MNHEY and SVGAGI. CDR3 length equals 12 residues. The J segment lost 12 bases and the V segment lost 5 bases, leaving 6 bases of the junction unmatched. CDR3 in DNA: TGTGCCAGCAGTCCCGACAGGGGAGGGCAGTTCTTC. It is translated as CASSPDRGGQFF.